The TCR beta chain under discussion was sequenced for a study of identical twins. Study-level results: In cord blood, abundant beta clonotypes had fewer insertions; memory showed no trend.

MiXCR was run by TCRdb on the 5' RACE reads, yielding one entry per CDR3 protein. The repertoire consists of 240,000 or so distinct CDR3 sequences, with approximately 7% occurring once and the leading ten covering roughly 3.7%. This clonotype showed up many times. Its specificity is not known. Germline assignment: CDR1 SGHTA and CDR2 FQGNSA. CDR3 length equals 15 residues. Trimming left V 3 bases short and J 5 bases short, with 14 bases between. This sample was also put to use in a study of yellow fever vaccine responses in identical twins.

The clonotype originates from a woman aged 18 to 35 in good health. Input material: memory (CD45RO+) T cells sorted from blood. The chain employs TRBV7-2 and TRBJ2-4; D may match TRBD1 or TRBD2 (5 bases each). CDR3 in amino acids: CASSLIGTQENIQYF. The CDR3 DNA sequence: TGTGCCAGCAGCTTGATTGGGACGCAAGAAAACATTCAGTACTTC.